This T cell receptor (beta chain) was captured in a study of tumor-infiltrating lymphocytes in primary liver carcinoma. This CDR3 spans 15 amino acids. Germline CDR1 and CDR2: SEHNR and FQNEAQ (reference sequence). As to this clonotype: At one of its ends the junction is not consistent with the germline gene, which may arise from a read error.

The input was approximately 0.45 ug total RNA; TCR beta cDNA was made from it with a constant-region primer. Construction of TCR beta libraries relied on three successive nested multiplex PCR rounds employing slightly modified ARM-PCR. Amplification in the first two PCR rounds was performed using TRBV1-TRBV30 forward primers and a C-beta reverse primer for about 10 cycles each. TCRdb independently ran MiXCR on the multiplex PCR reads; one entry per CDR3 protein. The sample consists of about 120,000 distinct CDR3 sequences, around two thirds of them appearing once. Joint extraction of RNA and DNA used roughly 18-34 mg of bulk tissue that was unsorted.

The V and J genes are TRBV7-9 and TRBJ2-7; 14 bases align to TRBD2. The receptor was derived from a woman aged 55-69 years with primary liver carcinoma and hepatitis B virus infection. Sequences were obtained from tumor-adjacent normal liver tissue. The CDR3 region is CANSRGGLAGDEQYF. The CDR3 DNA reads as TGTGCCAACAGCCGAGGGGGACTAGCGGGAGACGAGCAGTACTTC.